The following is a TCR beta chain sequence with its context. This record comes from a study of blood T cell repertoires in COVID-19. Assay used: immunoSEQ multiplex PCR; TCRdb lists only in-frame clones, some missing. This table holds 40,000 or so clones, 80% to 90% found once. Per germline, CDR1 WSHSY and CDR2 SAAADI. The V and J ends lost 0 bases and 4 bases respectively, with 13 bases between them. The CDR3 extends over 16 amino acids. The genes are TRBV10-2 and TRBJ1-5; no clear D gene. This sequence originates from a man between 35 and 55 years old with active COVID-19. Sequencing was carried out using peripheral blood. The CDR3 bases are TGCGCCAGCAGTGAGTCGGCGGGGTTAGGGAATCAGCCCCAGCATTTT. Translated, it gives CASSESAGLGNQPQHF.